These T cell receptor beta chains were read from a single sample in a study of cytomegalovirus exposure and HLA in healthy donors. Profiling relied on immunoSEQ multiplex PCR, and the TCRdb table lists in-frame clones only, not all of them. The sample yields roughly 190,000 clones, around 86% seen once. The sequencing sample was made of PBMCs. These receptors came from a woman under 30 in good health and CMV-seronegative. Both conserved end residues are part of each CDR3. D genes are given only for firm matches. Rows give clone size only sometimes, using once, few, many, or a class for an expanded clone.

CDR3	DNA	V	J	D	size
CASSLTGYEQFF	TGTGCCAGCAGCTTAACAGGCTATGAGCAGTTCTTC	TRBV11-3	TRBJ2-1	NA	NA
CASDRGSYNEQFF	TGTGCCTCGGACAGGGGCTCCTACAATGAGCAGTTCTTC	TRBV19	TRBJ2-1	TRBD1	NA
CASSLSSSGQGFYWNEQFF	TGTGCCAGCAGTTTATCAAGTTCGGGACAGGGGTTTTACTGGAATGAGCAGTTCTTC	TRBV27	TRBJ2-1	TRBD1	NA
CASSGLGPGGNIQYF	TGTGCCAGCAGCGGGCTAGGGCCCGGAGGGAACATTCAGTACTTC	TRBV7-8	TRBJ2-4	NA	NA
CAWRRVGGEKLFF	TGTGCCTGGAGAAGGGTGGGGGGGGAAAAACTGTTTTTT	TRBV30	TRBJ1-4	NA	once
CASSLTSGRAGETQYF	TGTGCCAGCAGCTTGACTAGCGGGAGGGCCGGAGAGACCCAGTACTTC	TRBV7-9	TRBJ2-5	TRBD2	NA
CASSSASSGRSWETQYF	TGTGCCAGCAGCTCAGCGTCTAGCGGGAGAAGTTGGGAGACCCAGTACTTC	TRBV5-4	TRBJ2-5	TRBD2	NA
CASGKEGSGYGYTF	TGTGCCAGCGGGAAGGAGGGGTCTGGCTATGGCTACACCTTC	TRBV6-5	TRBJ1-2	NA	once
CASSFGQGQETQYF	TGTGCCAGTTCTTTCGGACAGGGACAAGAGACCCAGTACTTC	TRBV5-4	TRBJ2-5	TRBD1	NA
CASSYSEQSNYGYTF	TGTGCCAGCAGTTACTCGGAGCAGTCTAACTATGGCTACACCTTC	TRBV6-6	TRBJ1-2	NA	NA
CASPFAEGWETQYF	TGTGCCAGCCCATTTGCGGAGGGCTGGGAGACCCAGTACTTC	TRBV6-8	TRBJ2-5	NA	few
CASSGGQASNQPQHF	TGTGCCAGCAGCGGGGGACAGGCTAGCAATCAGCCCCAGCATTTT	TRBV2	TRBJ1-5	TRBD1	NA
CSVEGQGLNEKLFF	TGCAGCGTTGAAGGACAGGGCCTTAATGAAAAACTGTTTTTT	TRBV29-1	TRBJ1-4	TRBD1	few
CASSLEWGSYGYTF	TGTGCCAGCAGCTTGGAGTGGGGCTCCTATGGCTACACCTTC	TRBV5-8	TRBJ1-2	NA	once
CSSTRLAPGYTF	TGTTCCAGCACCCGATTGGCACCTGGCTACACCTTC	TRBV7-9	TRBJ1-2	NA	NA
CASSLVGGPGTGELFF	TGTGCTAGCAGCTTAGTCGGGGGGCCGGGCACCGGGGAGCTGTTTTTT	TRBV7-7	TRBJ2-2	NA	NA
CASSLRHTLNTEAFF	TGTGCCAGCTCCCTGCGGCACACCCTGAACACTGAAGCTTTCTTT	TRBV18	TRBJ1-1	NA	NA
CASSLWTERERTGELFF	TGTGCCAGCAGCCTCTGGACTGAGCGGGAGAGAACCGGGGAGCTGTTTTTT	TRBV11-2	TRBJ2-2	TRBD2	NA
CASSPGDRGFSYEQYF	TGTGCCAGCAGCCCAGGGGACAGGGGGTTCTCCTACGAGCAGTACTTC	TRBV7-9	TRBJ2-7	TRBD1	once
CAISEGLARNEQFF	TGTGCCATCAGTGAAGGGCTAGCGAGAAATGAGCAGTTCTTC	TRBV10-3	TRBJ2-1	NA	NA
CASSPGADRGGTEAFF	TGTGCCAGCAGCCCGGGGGCGGACAGGGGGGGCACTGAAGCTTTCTTT	TRBV7-8	TRBJ1-1	TRBD1	NA
CASSPTGRSTDTQYF	TGTGCCAGCAGCCCTACCGGGAGGAGCACAGATACGCAGTATTTT	TRBV5-4	TRBJ2-3	TRBD2	NA
CASSSGTSGGGYEQYF	TGCGCCAGCAGCTCCGGGACTAGCGGGGGGGGTTACGAGCAGTACTTC	TRBV5-1	TRBJ2-7	TRBD2	NA
CASSSWGKETQYF	TGTGCCAGCAGCTCCTGGGGCAAGGAGACCCAGTACTTC	TRBV5-5	TRBJ2-5	NA	NA
CASSGRTSASTDTQYF	TGTGCCAGCAGCGGACGGACTAGCGCTAGCACAGATACGCAGTATTTT	TRBV9	TRBJ2-3	TRBD2	NA
CASSSTELYEQYF	TGTGCCAGCAGCTCAACGGAGCTCTACGAGCAGTACTTC	TRBV7-9	TRBJ2-7	NA	NA
CASSPDRGAYGYTF	TGTGCCAGCAGCCCGGACAGAGGGGCCTATGGCTACACCTTC	TRBV5-4	TRBJ1-2	NA	NA
CASSETGTENTEAFF	TGCGCCAGCAGCGAGACCGGGACAGAGAACACTGAAGCTTTCTTT	TRBV5-1	TRBJ1-1	TRBD1	NA
CASTDGGWGANVLTF	TGTGCCAGCACCGACGGGGGGTGGGGGGCCAACGTCCTGACTTTC	TRBV6-6	TRBJ2-6	TRBD2	NA
CSVVPLANTEAFF	TGCAGCGTTGTGCCCCTGGCGAACACTGAAGCTTTCTTT	TRBV29-1	TRBJ1-1	NA	NA
CAWSKTGEGQPQHF	TGTGCCTGGAGTAAGACAGGAGAGGGTCAGCCCCAGCATTTT	TRBV30	TRBJ1-5	NA	NA
CASSLRVHEQYF	TGTGCCAGCAGCCTCAGGGTCCACGAGCAGTACTTC	TRBV2	TRBJ2-7	NA	once
CASSYPPSGELFF	TGTGCCAGCAGTTACCCCCCCTCCGGGGAGCTGTTTTTT	TRBV6-6	TRBJ2-2	NA	NA
CSVVRGGRANNEQFF	TGCAGCGTTGTGAGAGGCGGGAGGGCCAACAATGAGCAGTTCTTC	TRBV29-1	TRBJ2-1	TRBD2	NA
CASSPRQGAEDTEAFF	TGTGCCAGCAGCCCCCGACAGGGGGCAGAGGACACTGAAGCTTTCTTT	TRBV9	TRBJ1-1	TRBD1	NA
CASSASDSNYEQYF	TGTGCCAGCTCCGCCTCGGACAGTAACTACGAGCAGTACTTC	TRBV18	TRBJ2-7	NA	NA
CASSPGRGGEKLFF	TGTGCCAGCTCACCAGGCAGGGGAGGGGAAAAACTGTTTTTT	TRBV18	TRBJ1-4	NA	NA
CAWSADRGPHGELFF	TGTGCCTGGAGTGCGGACAGGGGGCCCCACGGGGAGCTGTTTTTT	TRBV30	TRBJ2-2	TRBD1	NA
CASSWAGGSPKTQYF	TGTGCCAGCAGCTGGGCGGGGGGATCCCCGAAGACCCAGTACTTC	TRBV5-4	TRBJ2-5	TRBD2	NA
CASSIGQGADEQYF	TGTGCCAGTAGTATTGGACAGGGGGCTGACGAGCAGTACTTC	TRBV19	TRBJ2-7	TRBD1	many
CAWSGQALVGGYTF	TGTGCCTGGAGCGGACAGGCCCTTGTGGGTGGCTACACCTTC	TRBV30	TRBJ1-2	TRBD1	NA